A selection of T cell receptor beta chains follows, all from one sample in a study of blood T cell repertoires in COVID-19. Assay used: immunoSEQ multiplex PCR; TCRdb lists only in-frame clones, some missing. This sample has around 300,000 clones, with 65% to 90% found just once. Input material: peripheral blood. These receptors all come from a human donor in a cohort sampled during active COVID-19. CDR3s include the opening cysteine and the closing phenylalanine or tryptophan. The D gene is left open where the match is weak. Clone size, where shown, is once, few, many, or a class for clones that have expanded.

CDR3 protein,CDR3 DNA,CDR3 length,clone size,J gene,D gene,V gene
CASRWRSGGEMTEAFF,TGTGCCAGCAGATGGCGTTCGGGGGGCGAGATGACTGAAGCTTTCTTT,16,.,TRBJ1-1,.,TRBV28
CASSQFPGTVNTEAFF,TGCGCCAGCAGCCAATTCCCCGGGACAGTGAACACTGAAGCTTTCTTT,16,.,TRBJ1-1,TRBD1,TRBV4-1
CASSLGGRGETQYF,TGTGCCAGCAGCTTGGGGGGGCGAGGGGAGACCCAGTACTTC,14,once,TRBJ2-5,.,TRBV7-7
CASRSGAGNIQYF,TGTGCCAGTAGGAGCGGCGCCGGGAACATTCAGTACTTC,13,.,TRBJ2-4,.,TRBV19
CASSVLPSGRVGGADTQYF,TGTGCCAGCAGCGTATTACCAAGCGGGAGGGTTGGGGGCGCAGATACGCAGTATTTT,19,once,TRBJ2-3,TRBD2,TRBV9
CASSLALASDTQYF,TGCGCCAGCAGCTTGGCTTTAGCATCAGATACGCAGTATTTT,14,.,TRBJ2-3,.,TRBV5-1
CASSSGLDEQYF,TGCGCCAGCAGCTCAGGACTGGACGAGCAGTACTTC,12,few,TRBJ2-7,.,TRBV5-1
CASKDGLAGGFEQFF,TGTGCCAGTAAGGATGGACTAGCGGGAGGTTTTGAGCAGTTCTTC,15,.,TRBJ2-1,TRBD2,TRBV19
CASSLGGHEETQYF,TGTGCCAGCAGTTTGGGGGGGCACGAAGAGACCCAGTACTTC,14,.,TRBJ2-5,.,TRBV28
CASSPNRDRGREAFF,TGTGCCAGCAGCCCAAACCGGGACAGGGGGAGGGAAGCTTTCTTT,15,.,TRBJ1-1,TRBD1,TRBV11-2
CASSTSVSSYEQYF,TGCGCCAGCAGTACTAGCGTGAGCTCCTACGAGCAGTACTTC,14,.,TRBJ2-7,TRBD2,TRBV5-1
CASSPRQGTTEAFF,TGTGCCAGCAGTCCACGACAGGGTACCACTGAAGCTTTCTTT,14,.,TRBJ1-1,TRBD1,TRBV27
CASSYGRAYEQYF,TGTGCCAGCAGTTACGGCAGGGCCTACGAGCAGTACTTC,13,.,TRBJ2-7,.,TRBV6-2/TRBV6-3
CASSLSWGVDNEQFF,TGCGCCAGCAGCTTGTCGTGGGGGGTGGACAATGAGCAGTTCTTC,15,.,TRBJ2-1,.,TRBV5-1
CASSEDLAGARAFF,TGTGCCAGCAGTGAAGATCTGGCAGGGGCTAGGGCTTTCTTT,14,.,TRBJ1-1,.,TRBV2
CASRIANEKLFF,TGTGCCAGCAGGATAGCTAATGAAAAACTGTTTTTT,12,.,TRBJ1-4,.,TRBV13
CASSSIAGRYYEQYF,TGTGCCAGTAGTTCCATAGCGGGAAGGTACTACGAGCAGTACTTC,15,.,TRBJ2-7,TRBD2,TRBV19
CASSTNRVLNTIYF,TGTGCCAGCAGCACCAACCGGGTACTAAACACCATATATTTT,14,.,TRBJ1-3,.,TRBV7-2
CSVEFSGGKRNTIYF,TGCAGCGTTGAATTTTCAGGGGGCAAAAGAAACACCATATATTTT,15,.,TRBJ1-3,TRBD1,TRBV29-1
CASSSRREYSNQPQHF,TGTGCCAGCAGCTCCCGACGGGAGTATAGCAATCAGCCCCAGCATTTT,16,.,TRBJ1-5,.,TRBV13
CASSLSPTSGRIYEQFF,TGTGCCAGCAGCTTATCCCCGACTAGCGGGAGGATCTATGAGCAGTTCTTC,17,few,TRBJ2-1,TRBD2,TRBV11-2
CSARQGLTGELFF,TGCAGCGCACGACAGGGCCTCACCGGGGAGCTGTTTTTT,13,.,TRBJ2-2,TRBD1,TRBV29-1
CASSQGGGQETQYF,TGTGCCAGCAGCCAGGGGGGGGGACAAGAGACCCAGTACTTC,14,.,TRBJ2-5,.,TRBV6-2/TRBV6-3
CASSYGGRVLTDTQYF,TGTGCCAGCAGTTACGGAGGACGGGTTTTAACAGATACGCAGTATTTT,16,.,TRBJ2-3,.,TRBV6-2/TRBV6-3
CSASDSYGYTF,TGCAGTGCTAGTGACAGCTATGGCTACACCTTC,11,.,TRBJ1-2,.,TRBV20-1
CASSQQAGRGDTQYF,TGTGCCAGCAGCCAGCAAGCGGGACGGGGAGATACGCAGTATTTT,15,once,TRBJ2-3,TRBD2,TRBV4-2
CASSQASGTNTGELFF,TGTGCCAGCAGCCAAGCTAGCGGGACAAACACCGGGGAGCTGTTTTTT,16,.,TRBJ2-2,TRBD2,TRBV7-6
CASSIYGTGYTEAFF,TGTGCCAGTAGTATATACGGGACAGGGTACACTGAAGCTTTCTTT,15,.,TRBJ1-1,TRBD1,TRBV19
CASRSPIKTPTGQGERYEQYF,TGTGCCAGCAGATCACCAATTAAAACCCCGACCGGACAGGGTGAACGTTACGAGCAGTACTTC,21,.,TRBJ2-7,TRBD1,TRBV27
CASSSTSGAYEQYF,TGTGCCAGCTCATCTACTAGCGGGGCCTACGAGCAGTACTTC,14,.,TRBJ2-7,TRBD2,TRBV18
CASSPFGTGARYEQYF,TGTGCCAGCAGTCCCTTCGGGACAGGAGCGAGGTACGAGCAGTACTTC,16,.,TRBJ2-7,TRBD1,TRBV28
CATLVGSGYEQYF,TGTGCTACCCTGGTGGGGTCGGGGTACGAGCAGTACTTC,13,.,TRBJ2-7,.,TRBV12-5
CASSYRQGGTGELFF,TGTGCCAGCAGTTACAGACAGGGTGGGACCGGGGAGCTGTTTTTT,15,.,TRBJ2-2,TRBD1,TRBV3-1/TRBV3-2
CASSLAFMTTDTGELFF,TGTGCCAGCAGCTTAGCGTTTATGACTACGGACACCGGGGAGCTGTTTTTT,17,.,TRBJ2-2,.,TRBV7-8
CASRKRQEIVRGEQYF,TGTGCCAGCAGGAAAAGACAGGAAATTGTGAGGGGCGAGCAGTACTTC,16,.,TRBJ2-7,.,TRBV2
CATSSTGGIETQYF,TGTGCCACCAGCTCGACGGGGGGGATCGAGACCCAGTACTTC,14,.,TRBJ2-5,TRBD2,TRBV24-1
CASSLDYSGSSGANVLTF,TGCGCCAGCAGCTTGGACTACAGCGGCAGCTCTGGGGCCAACGTCCTGACTTTC,18,.,TRBJ2-6,.,TRBV5-1
CASSQLDGVETQYF,TGTGCCAGCAGCCAACTCGACGGGGTAGAGACCCAGTACTTC,14,.,TRBJ2-5,.,TRBV3-1/TRBV3-2
CASIRRDRGRGYTF,TGTGCCAGCATTCGACGGGACAGGGGAAGGGGCTACACCTTC,14,.,TRBJ1-2,TRBD1,TRBV28
CASTLTAGVLNEQFF,TGTGCCAGCACCCTAACGGCGGGAGTTCTCAATGAGCAGTTCTTC,15,.,TRBJ2-1,TRBD2,TRBV6-6
CASSLPPDSLTTYEQYF,TGTGCCAGTAGTTTACCTCCGGACAGCCTTACTACCTACGAGCAGTACTTC,17,.,TRBJ2-7,.,TRBV19
CASSEWDSLSRNNEQFF,TGTGCCAGCAGTGAATGGGACTCCTTATCCCGTAACAATGAGCAGTTCTTC,17,.,TRBJ2-1,.,TRBV25-1
CASSNRVPFEKLFF,TGTGCCAGCAGCAACAGGGTCCCCTTTGAAAAACTGTTTTTT,14,.,TRBJ1-4,.,TRBV5-6
CASSQRIGGNTEAFF,TGCGCCAGCAGCCAGCGAATAGGAGGGAACACTGAAGCTTTCTTT,15,.,TRBJ1-1,.,TRBV4-3
CASSPRGGNSPLHF,TGTGCCAGCAGCCCGCGCGGGGGGAATTCACCCCTCCACTTT,14,.,TRBJ1-6,.,TRBV3-1/TRBV3-2
CASSFYGGNRRGYTF,TGTGCCAGCAGCTTTTACGGAGGGAACCGTAGGGGCTACACCTTC,15,.,TRBJ1-2,.,TRBV7-6
CASSPGQGAYQPQHF,TGCGCCAGCAGCCCCGGACAGGGGGCTTATCAGCCCCAGCATTTT,15,.,TRBJ1-5,TRBD1,TRBV5-1
CASSPQGAQNTEAFF,TGTGCCAGCAGCCCCCAGGGGGCCCAGAACACTGAAGCTTTCTTT,15,.,TRBJ1-1,TRBD1,TRBV27
CASSQARMWRGSSYEQYF,TGTGCCAGCAGCCAGGCAAGGATGTGGCGGGGGAGCTCCTACGAGCAGTACTTC,18,.,TRBJ2-7,TRBD2,TRBV3-1/TRBV3-2
CASSFSGTDNQPQHF,TGTGCCAGCAGTTTCTCCGGGACAGACAATCAGCCCCAGCATTTT,15,.,TRBJ1-5,TRBD1,TRBV5-6
CASSYAYRRNEKLFF,TGTGCCAGCAGTTACGCGTATCGCAGGAATGAAAAACTGTTTTTT,15,.,TRBJ1-4,.,TRBV6-5
CASSSNRGFKEKLFF,TGTGCCAGCAGTTCTAACAGGGGGTTTAAGGAAAAACTGTTTTTT,15,.,TRBJ1-4,TRBD1,TRBV27
CASSSGTGKYGYTF,TGTGCCAGCAGCTCGGGGACAGGGAAATATGGCTACACCTTC,14,.,TRBJ1-2,TRBD1,TRBV7-2